The present TCR beta chain was sequenced within a study of vaccination effects on CD4 cells after COVID-19. Losses at the gene ends were 2 bases for V and 8 bases for J; bases not matched to a gene: 5. Germline V lookup: CDR1 MNHNY, CDR2 SVGAGI (reference sequence). The CDR3 covers 15 residues. The protocol was immunoSEQ multiplex PCR, while the TCRdb copy is restricted to in-frame clones and leaves out a portion. The sample contains more than 40,000 clones, under 70% of which appear only once. This clone was seen a single time. Its specificity is unknown. Antigen-specific CD4+ T cells were expanded with viral peptide pools in the ViraFEST assay before sequencing. Subsequent to a culture period of approximately 11 days, CD4+ T cells were isolated. Each vaccine recipient was nucleocapsid antibody negative and had no prior SARS-CoV-2 infection. Supplemented with approximately 10 IU/ml IL-2 and 10 ug/ml peptides, around 2 million PBMC per well were kept in culture.

The sequences come from CD4+ T cells from PBMCs cultured with HCoV-OC43 spike peptides, collected before COVID-19 vaccination. Subset defined: HCoV-OC43 spike overlapping peptide pool stimulation. The rearrangement joins TRBV6-6 to TRBJ2-1; TRBD2 matches 11 bases. The TCR comes from a human donor who received a COVID-19 vaccine. The CDR3 DNA follows: TGTGCCAGCAGTTACCTAGCGGGAGGAAAGTATGAGCAGTTCTTC. It yields the protein CASSYLAGGKYEQFF.